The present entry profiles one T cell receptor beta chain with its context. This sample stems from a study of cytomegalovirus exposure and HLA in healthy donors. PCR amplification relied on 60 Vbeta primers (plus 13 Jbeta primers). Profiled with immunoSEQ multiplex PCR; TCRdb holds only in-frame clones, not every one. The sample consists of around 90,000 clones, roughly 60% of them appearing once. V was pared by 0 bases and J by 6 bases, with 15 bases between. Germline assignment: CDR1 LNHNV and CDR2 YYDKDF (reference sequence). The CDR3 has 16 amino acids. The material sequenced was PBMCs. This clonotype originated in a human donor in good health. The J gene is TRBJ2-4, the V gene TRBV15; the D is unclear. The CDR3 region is CATSRDWASSGNIQYF. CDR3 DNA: TGTGCCACCAGCAGAGATTGGGCCTCATCTGGAAACATTCAGTACTTC.